One and the same sample provided the 28 T cell receptor beta chains below, sequenced in a study of patients and donors after allogeneic stem cell transplantation. TCRdb ran MiXCR on the RT-PCR reads and lists one entry per CDR3 protein. The data hold roughly 40,000 distinct CDR3 sequences, with roughly 30% observed a single time. The sample comprised blood, either unsorted or a sorted T cell fraction (not recorded which). These receptors were taken from a human donor who was either an allogeneic HSCT recipient or a stem cell or donor lymphocyte infusion donor (not recorded which). It is not recorded whose cells these are; they may come from a transplant donor.

This clonotype was picked up a small number of times. The chain recombines TRBV5-6 with TRBJ1-6, with 7 bases lining up with TRBD1. V gave up 2 bases and J gave up 9 bases; unmatched junction bases: 2. The CDR3 contains 13 residues. CDR1 SGHDT and CDR2 YYEEEE come from the germline V gene. CDR3 in amino acids: CASSLQGTSPLHF. The CDR3 DNA follows: TGTGCCAGCAGCTTACAGGGGACTTCACCCCTCCACTTT.

This clonotype showed up just a few times. V gene TRBV20-1 combines with J gene TRBJ2-1, with 13 bases matching TRBD2. V shed 3 bases and J 10 bases; nucleotides not matched to a gene: 9. The germline CDR1 and CDR2 sequences are DFQATT and SNEGSKA (reference sequence). CDR3 size: 15 residues. CDR3 in amino acids: CSASAGTSGVKEQFF. Here the CDR3 DNA reads TGCAGTGCTAGCGCCGGGACTAGCGGGGTGAAGGAGCAGTTCTTC.

J is TRBJ2-2 and V is TRBV6-5; 7 positions match TRBD1. The germline V gene has CDR1 MNHEY and CDR2 SVGAGI. The junction had 9 bases not matched to a gene; V was cut back by 4 bases and J by 4 bases. The CDR3 runs to 16 residues. As DNA, the CDR3 is TGTGCCAGCAGTTCCAAGGGACAGCGCCCCACCGGGGAGCTGTTTTTT. Amino acids: CASSSKGQRPTGELFF.

This clonotype appeared once. The chain carries TRBV3-1 and TRBJ2-7, with 10 positions matching TRBD2. V shed 0 bases, J shed 1 base, and the junction held 3 bases outside the gene matches. CDR1 and CDR2 (germline): LGHDT, YNNKEL (reference sequence). This CDR3 contains 16 residues. CDR3 sequence (DNA): TGTGCCAGCAGCCAAGAGCTAGCGGGAGTGTCCTACGAGCAGTACTTC. Protein product: CASSQELAGVSYEQYF.

This clonotype was detected once. CDR3 bases: TGTGCCAGCACCCCTCGGGGCCAGTCCTACGAGCAGTACTTC. It is translated as CASTPRGQSYEQYF. The V gene is TRBV9, the J gene TRBJ2-7; D possibly uses TRBD1 or TRBD2 (5 bases each). The CDR3 covers 14 residues. Trimming stripped 6 bases from V and 1 base from J, with 14 bases between. The germline V gene has CDR1 SGDLS and CDR2 YYNGEE.

CDR3 sequence reads: CSAREASGIVTDTQYF. CDR3 in DNA: TGCAGTGCTAGAGAGGCTAGCGGGATTGTAACAGATACGCAGTATTTT. The V call is TRBV20-1, the J call TRBJ2-3; TRBD2 matches at 9 bases. The CDR3 totals 16 residues. V gave up 0 bases and J gave up 3 bases; unmatched junction bases: 7. Germline lookup yields CDR1 DFQATT and CDR2 SNEGSKA (reference sequence).

J is TRBJ2-5 and V is TRBV21-1. TRBV21-1 is described as a pseudogene. CDR3 length equals 14 residues. The CDR3 DNA reads as TGTGCCAGCAGCCCTACGGGGTTGCAAGAGACCCAGTACTTC. Encoded protein: CASSPTGLQETQYF.

This chain uses TRBV7-9 with TRBJ2-6, with D hard to call. V shed 4 bases and J shed 1 base, with 8 bases lying between them. CDR1 is SEHNR and CDR2 is FQNEAQ in the germline V gene (reference sequence). This CDR3 is built from 15 residues. The CDR3: CASSSMISGANVLTF. Written as DNA, the CDR3 is TGTGCCAGCAGCTCGATGATATCTGGGGCCAACGTCCTGACTTTC.

The chain links TRBV7-2 to TRBJ1-4; TRBD1 might be the D (6 bases). The CDR3 loop spans 16 amino acids. CDR1 is SGHTA and CDR2 is FQGNSA in the germline V gene. V lost 5 bases and J lost 11, with 24 bases in between. The CDR3 is CASSPVDHGGRQKLFF. The CDR3 DNA is TGTGCCAGCAGCCCAGTGGACCATGGGGGCAGACAGAAACTGTTTTTT. The whole variable domain, filled in from reference TRBV7-2 and TRBJ1-4, reads GAGVSQSPSNKVTEKGKDVELRCDPISGHTALYWYRQSLGQGLEFLIYFQGNSAPDKSGLPSDRFSAERTGGSVSTLTIQRTQQEDSAVYLCASSPVDHGGRQKLFFGSGTQLSVL.

J is TRBJ2-7 and V is TRBV7-9; D gene uncertain. Germline V gene lookup returns CDR1 SEHNR and CDR2 FQNEAQ (reference sequence). The length of the CDR3 is 13 residues. Between the trimmed V and J ends, which lost 5 bases and 0 bases, there was a span of 8 bases. The CDR3 protein is CASSPVSSYEQYF. As DNA, the CDR3 is TGTGCCAGCAGCCCCGTTAGCTCCTACGAGCAGTACTTC.

This clonotype was recorded a few times. This chain uses TRBV7-2 with TRBJ1-6; TRBD1 aligns across 8 bases. Germline CDR1 SGHTA, CDR2 FQGNSA. J was trimmed by 6 bases and V by 5 bases; bases with no gene match: 6. The CDR3 consists of 15 residues. CDR3 coding DNA: TGTGCCAGCAGCCCGGGACAGGTCTTTAATTCACCCCTCCACTTT. It codes for CASSPGQVFNSPLHF. Variable domain in full (rest from reference TRBV7-2 and TRBJ1-6): GAGVSQSPSNKVTEKGKDVELRCDPISGHTALYWYRQSLGQGLEFLIYFQGNSAPDKSGLPSDRFSAERTGGSVSTLTIQRTQQEDSAVYLCASSPGQVFNSPLHFGNGTRLTVT.

This clonotype was seen only a few times. The rearrangement uses TRBV5-1 and TRBJ1-1; 9 nucleotides match TRBD1. V was clipped by 5 bases and J by 3 bases; unmatched bases: 11. The CDR3 has 16 amino acids. Germline V lookup: CDR1 SGHRS, CDR2 YFSETQ. Here the CDR3 reads CASRGQGTRLDTEAFF. In nucleotides, the CDR3 is TGCGCCAGCAGGGGACAGGGCACGAGGTTGGACACTGAAGCTTTCTTT.

The V gene is TRBV9, the J gene TRBJ2-3; the match to TRBD2 covers 12 bases. Germline V gives CDR1 SGDLS, CDR2 YYNGEE. This CDR3 comprises 16 residues. Trimming at V came to 4 bases and at J to 4 bases, leaving 7 bases not matched to a gene. This CDR3 reads CASSSRTSGTPDTQYF. CDR3 DNA sequence: TGTGCCAGCAGCTCCCGGACTAGCGGGACTCCAGATACGCAGTATTTT.

The genes are TRBV29-1 and TRBJ2-1; 7 bases are shared with TRBD2. CDR3 size: 14 residues. Germline-derived CDR1 and CDR2 are SQVTM and ANQGSEA. Germline trimming cut 3 bases from V and 2 bases from J; bases unmatched to any gene: 4. CDR3 DNA sequence: TGCAGCGTTGACACGGGGAGGGCCTACAATGAGCAGTTCTTC. Amino acid sequence: CSVDTGRAYNEQFF.

V is TRBV14 and J is TRBJ2-1; 11 bases are shared with TRBD2. J lost 0 bases, V lost 1 base, and 14 bases had no gene match. This CDR3 comprises 21 residues. From germline, CDR1 is SGHDN and CDR2 FVKESK. As DNA, the CDR3 is TGTGCCAGCAGCCAAGTAACTGGGGCTAGCGGGAGGACTAGCTCCTACAATGAGCAGTTCTTC. Encoded protein: CASSQVTGASGRTSSYNEQFF. Full variable domain (missing parts from reference TRBV14 and TRBJ2-1): EAGVTQFPSHSVIEKGQTVTLRCDPISGHDNLYWYRRVMGKEIKFLLHFVKESKQDESGMPNNRFLAERTGGTYSTLKVQPAELEDSGVYFCASSQVTGASGRTSSYNEQFFGPGTRLTVL.

The V call is TRBV12-3 or TRBV12-4, the J call TRBJ1-6; a possible D gene is TRBD1 (6 bases). V was trimmed by 6 bases and J by 7 bases, leaving 16 bases between them. There are 15 residues in the CDR3. CDR3 sequence: CASSPPGANNSPLHF. The CDR3 DNA is TGTGCCAGCAGCCCCCCAGGGGCGAACAATTCACCCCTCCACTTT.

This rearrangement joins TRBV27 to TRBJ2-2; 9 positions agree with TRBD1. Germline CDR1 is MNHEY and CDR2 is SMNVEV (reference sequence). The CDR3 loop spans 15 amino acids. Trimming cost V 1 base and J 7 bases; bases outside gene matches: 4. The CDR3 here is CASSLYRGHIGELFF. CDR3 DNA sequence: TGTGCCAGCAGTTTATACAGGGGGCATATCGGGGAGCTGTTTTTT.

The chain employs TRBV27 and TRBJ2-7, with TRBD2 matching over 9 bases. The CDR3 consists of 14 residues. Germline loops: CDR1 MNHEY, CDR2 SMNVEV (reference sequence). The J segment lost 6 bases and the V segment lost 6 bases, leaving 9 bases of the junction unmatched. CDR3 sequence: CASRGSGRPVEQYF. DNA of the CDR3: TGTGCCAGCAGGGGTAGCGGGAGACCCGTCGAGCAGTACTTC.

The gene calls are TRBV15 and TRBJ1-2; 7 nucleotides line up with TRBD1. V lost 1 base, J lost 3 bases, and 11 bases stayed unmatched. Germline CDR1 LNHNV, CDR2 YYDKDF (reference sequence). The CDR3 runs to 17 residues. CDR3 in DNA: TGTGCCACCAGCAGAGGGACAGGAGATTTCCTGCACTATGGCTACACCTTC. Translation gives CATSRGTGDFLHYGYTF.

This clonotype has more than one count but fewer than ten. The chain carries TRBV12-3 or TRBV12-4 and TRBJ2-2; D ambiguous. Trimming took 5 bases from V and 5 from J, leaving 6 bases between them. The CDR3 extends over 12 amino acids. The chain's CDR3 is CASSPLTGELFF. The CDR3 bases are TGTGCCAGCAGTCCCTTAACCGGGGAGCTGTTTTTT.

The chain recombines TRBV25-1 with TRBJ2-7; 7 bases are shared with TRBD2. Trimming at V came to 5 bases and at J to 4 bases, leaving 8 bases not matched to a gene. In germline, CDR1 is MGHDK, CDR2 SYGVNS. The CDR3 contains 14 residues. The CDR3 DNA follows: TGTGCCAGCAGTTCCAGCGGGAAGATATACGAGCAGTACTTC. Translating it yields CASSSSGKIYEQYF.

This clonotype was counted ten times or more. The chain carries TRBV15 and TRBJ1-6; 7 bases map to TRBD1. The CDR3 is 18 amino acids. Looked up from germline, CDR1 is LNHNV and CDR2 is YYDKDF (reference sequence). V lost 0 bases to trimming and J lost 0 bases; unmatched junction nucleotides: 5. CDR3 DNA sequence: TGTGCCACCAGCAGAGATGGGACAGCTAGCTCCTATAATTCACCCCTCCACTTT. This translates into CATSRDGTASSYNSPLHF.

CDR3 region: CASSLYLQDPSSTDTQYF. The CDR3 coding sequence is TGTGCCAGCAGCTTATATTTGCAGGATCCTTCTAGCACAGATACGCAGTATTTT. This chain connects TRBV11-2 to TRBJ2-3, with unresolved D. This CDR3 comprises 18 residues. V lost 2 bases to trimming and J lost 0 bases, with 18 bases between them. CDR1 SGHAT and CDR2 FQNNGV come from the germline V gene.

V is TRBV6-4 and J is TRBJ2-1; no firm D call. The CDR3 sequence is 14 residues long. Between the trimmed V and J ends, which lost 5 bases and 8 bases, there was a span of 16 bases. CDR1 and CDR2 from the germline V gene are MRHNA and SNTAGT. Written as DNA, the CDR3 is TGTGCCAGCAGTCCCACCTCGGCTTACGATGAGCAGTTCTTC. Encoded protein: CASSPTSAYDEQFF.

This clonotype was recorded a few times. The chain employs TRBV29-1 and TRBJ2-1; D may be TRBD1 (6 bases). The CDR3 runs 11 residues. The germline V gene encodes CDR1 SQVTM and CDR2 ANQGSEA. The V gene lost 4 bases and the J gene lost 8 bases, with 9 bases spanning the gap. CDR3: CSVAQGDEQFF. Here the CDR3 DNA reads TGCAGCGTTGCACAGGGTGATGAGCAGTTCTTC.

V gene TRBV18 combines with J gene TRBJ1-2, with D unclear. From germline, CDR1 is KGHSH and CDR2 LQKENI. The CDR3 spans 10 residues. V gave up 2 bases and J gave up 7 bases, with 2 bases separating them. Written as DNA, the CDR3 is TGTGCCAGCTCACCAGGTGGCTACACCTTC. As protein: CASSPGGYTF.

This clonotype showed up just a few times. The rearrangement uses TRBV20-1 and TRBJ2-1; 14 nucleotides align to TRBD2. V shed 1 base, J shed 12 bases, and the junction held 8 bases outside the gene matches. The CDR3 consists of 15 residues. Germline V CDR1 and CDR2: DFQATT, SNEGSKA (reference sequence). This chain's CDR3 is CSARVPGLAGVRQFF. The CDR3 DNA follows: TGCAGTGCTAGAGTGCCGGGACTAGCGGGAGTTAGGCAGTTCTTC.

The rearrangement joins TRBV10-3 to TRBJ2-3; D is possibly TRBD1 (5 bases). This CDR3 is 13 amino acids long. Deletions cut 6 bases from V and 2 bases from J, with 9 bases between. Germline V gives CDR1 ENHRY, CDR2 SYGVKD. CDR3 sequence (DNA): TGTGCCATCAGGCAGGGTCCCACAGATACGCAGTATTTT. As protein: CAIRQGPTDTQYF.